The T cell receptor beta chain described here comes from a study of T cells in Graves' hyperthyroidism and ophthalmopathy. Study-wide findings and caveats: Among clonotypes expanded in thyroid above 0.001, most were also found in blood. Model output signaled ophthalmopathy a median approximately 6 months ahead of onset.

The V gene's germline CDR1 is MGHDK and CDR2 SYGVNS. This CDR3 is 14 amino acids long. V lost 8 bases to trimming and J lost 5 bases, with 18 bases between them. Patients were excluded for uncontrolled infection, other autoimmune disease, pregnancy or lactation. On the basis of clinical symptoms, serum thyroxine and TRAb, thyroid ultrasound and orbital computed tomography, diagnoses were made. The CDR3 regions of TCR beta were amplified from RNA transcripts. RT-PCR in the first round (using the HTBI primer set) targeted the TCR CDR3. TCRdb fed the multiplex PCR reads into MiXCR, producing one record per CDR3 protein. The profile shows 650,000 to 800,000 distinct CDR3 sequences, roughly 46% of them singletons. Regarding this clonotype: Its antigen is not known.

The sample consisted of peripheral blood or thyroid tissue (not recorded which). This clonotype was obtained from an adult man with Graves' disease, either hyperthyroidism or ophthalmopathy (not recorded which). The rearrangement uses TRBV25-1 and TRBJ2-5; D unresolved. The CDR3 sequence is CASLEGSYGETQYF. In DNA form, the CDR3 reads TGTGCCAGCCTTGAAGGAAGCTACGGGGAGACCCAGTACTTC.